This is a list of T cell receptor beta chains from one sample in a study of blood T cell repertoires in COVID-19. TCRdb's table, derived via immunoSEQ multiplex PCR, lists solely in-frame clones and lacks some. The profile shows 200,000 to 250,000 clones, about 90% of them singletons. Sequencing was performed on peripheral blood. These TCRs come from a man in his 60s with COVID-19, enrolled during active disease. CDR3s include the opening cysteine and the closing phenylalanine or tryptophan. A D gene is named only where the DNA matches it firmly. Clone sizes are given selectively: once, few, many, or a class where the clone is expanded.

j_call | v_call | d_call | clone_size | cdr3_aa | cdr3_nt
TRBJ2-5 | TRBV13 | TRBD2 | - | CASSLGLAGDFRGETQYF | TGTGCCAGCAGCTTAGGACTAGCGGGAGATTTTAGGGGGGAGACCCAGTACTTC
TRBJ1-2 | TRBV19 | - | - | CASSIDSTRADYGYTF | TGTGCCAGTAGTATAGACTCGACCAGAGCGGACTATGGCTACACCTTC
TRBJ2-1 | TRBV11-2 | TRBD2 | - | CASSITTSVVNEQFF | TGTGCCAGCAGCATAACGACTAGCGTGGTCAATGAGCAGTTCTTC
TRBJ2-1 | TRBV19 | TRBD1 | - | CASSMDRGNNEQFF | TGTGCCAGTAGTATGGACAGGGGGAACAATGAGCAGTTCTTC
TRBJ2-3 | TRBV11-2 | - | - | CASSPYNSVRRFTDTQYF | TGTGCCAGCAGCCCCTATAATAGCGTTAGACGTTTCACAGATACGCAGTATTTT
TRBJ1-2 | TRBV10-3 | - | - | CAISDQGQGYTF | TGTGCCATCAGTGATCAGGGGCAGGGCTACACCTTC
TRBJ2-1 | TRBV7-2 | - | - | CASSYGGSWNEQFF | TGTGCCAGTAGCTACGGGGGTAGCTGGAATGAGCAGTTCTTC
TRBJ1-1 | TRBV9 | TRBD1 | - | CASSVQGGSTEAFF | TGTGCCAGCAGCGTACAGGGGGGAAGCACTGAAGCTTTCTTT
TRBJ1-1 | TRBV6-2/TRBV6-3 | - | - | CASSYSRGTPVGDTEAFF | TGTGCCAGCAGTTACTCGAGGGGGACCCCCGTTGGGGACACTGAAGCTTTCTTT
TRBJ2-2 | TRBV11-2 | - | - | CASSPRRALNTGELFF | TGTGCCAGCAGCCCCCGAAGAGCGCTGAACACCGGGGAGCTGTTTTTT
TRBJ2-2 | TRBV5-4 | - | - | CASSHLQENTGELFF | TGTGCCAGCAGCCATCTCCAGGAAAACACCGGGGAGCTGTTTTTT
TRBJ2-7 | TRBV28 | TRBD2 | - | CASRGGGSMVMDEQYF | TGTGCCAGCAGGGGCGGGGGGTCTATGGTGATGGACGAGCAGTACTTC
TRBJ2-1 | TRBV7-3 | TRBD2 | - | CASSLYGTSGGNEQFF | TGTGCCAGCAGCCTTTACGGGACTAGCGGGGGAAATGAGCAGTTCTTC
TRBJ2-3 | TRBV28 | - | - | CASSLPYRDGLTDTQYF | TGTGCCAGCAGTTTACCGTACAGGGACGGACTCACAGATACGCAGTATTTT
TRBJ1-5 | TRBV18 | TRBD1 | few | CASSPLGQGGSNQPQHF | TGTGCCAGCTCACCACTCGGACAGGGTGGTAGCAATCAGCCCCAGCATTTT
TRBJ2-3 | TRBV5-4 | - | - | CASAGDTGTDTQYF | TGTGCCAGCGCCGGGGATACAGGCACAGATACGCAGTATTTT